Reported below is one T cell receptor (beta chain). Its antigen is as yet unknown. The sample belongs to a study of regulatory and conventional T cells in RAG deficiency. Study-level points and caveats: In Omenn syndrome, Treg and Tconv repertoires overlapped >80%. These Omenn syndrome Treg sorts may hold peripherally activated cells instead.

Conventional CD4+ T cells were sorted from blood as CD25-low CD127-high cells. Data came from immunoSEQ multiplex PCR; TCRdb stores just in-frame clones and leaves some out. This repertoire shows tens of thousands of clones, about 96% found once; its top ten account for about 0.4%. This sample was shared with a second study, whose subject was regulatory T cells. That study adds: The primer mix had 52 TRBV and 13 TRBJ primers. Skewed V and J usage and few unique V-J pairs marked patient repertoires, most in Tregs.

Sequenced: CD25- CD4+ T cells sorted from blood. The receptor's source is a human donor in good health.

CDR3 bases: TGTGCCTGGAGTGCACAGATCCTCGGCTATGGCTACACCTTC. Its protein is CAWSAQILGYGYTF. The chain recombines TRBV30 with TRBJ1-2, with unresolved D. The germline V and J ends were trimmed by 1 base and 4 bases, with 13 bases remaining between them. The CDR3 spans 14 residues. CDR1 is GTSNPN and CDR2 is SVGIG in the germline V gene (reference sequence).